These 6 T cell receptor beta chains were sequenced from one sample in a study of graft-versus-host responses after intestinal transplantation. For these TCRs, the target antigens are not known. Profiled with immunoSEQ multiplex PCR; TCRdb holds only in-frame clones, not every one. The table lists about 73,000 clones, around 89% of them singletons, with less than 5% in the top ten. The source was unstimulated CD8+ T cells sorted from spleen or lymph node cells, collected before transplant. These TCRs come from a human donor who was the organ donor for an intestinal transplant.

The chain couples TRBV19 to TRBJ1-2; TRBD1 is a possible D gene (5 bases). V was pared by 4 bases and J by 0 bases, with 15 bases between. Germline lookup yields CDR1 LNHDA and CDR2 SQIVND (reference sequence). CDR3 size: 16 residues. Written as DNA, the CDR3 is TGTGCCAGTAGTAGACAGAGTTCACTACCTAACTATGGCTACACCTTC. This sequence encodes CASSRQSSLPNYGYTF. Full variable domain (rest looked up from reference TRBV19 and TRBJ1-2): DGGITQSPKYLFRKEGQNVTLSCEQNLNHDAMYWYRQDPGQGLRLIYYSQIVNDFQKGDIAEGYSVSREKKESFPLTVTSAQKNPTAFYLCASSRQSSLPNYGYTFGSGTRLTVV.

V is TRBV2 and J is TRBJ2-1; no firm D call. This CDR3 contains 13 residues. V was trimmed by 1 base and J by 3 bases, leaving 4 bases between them. The V gene's germline CDR1 is SNHLY and CDR2 FYNNEI. CDR3 sequence: CASSEGLYNEQFF. CDR3 in DNA: TGTGCCAGCAGTGAAGGACTCTACAATGAGCAGTTCTTC.

The chain has TRBV14 and TRBJ1-2; TRBD1 agrees at 7 bases. The CDR3 runs to 15 residues. J lost 4 bases, V lost 1 base, and 6 bases had no gene match. Germline V gene data show CDR1 as SGHDN and CDR2 as FVKESK. CDR3 DNA: TGTGCCAGCAGCCAAGGTTCGGCAGGGGGCTATGGCTACACCTTC. Translation gives CASSQGSAGGYGYTF.

The chain is built from TRBV7-2 and TRBJ1-2, with D hard to call. Trimming cost V 5 bases and J 1 base, with 11 bases left between them. The germline V gene has CDR1 SGHTA and CDR2 FQGNSA. The CDR3 covers 14 residues. The CDR3 nucleotides read TGTGCCAGCAGCAGCGGCGGGGATAACTATGGCTACACCTTC. It yields the protein CASSSGGDNYGYTF.

This clone showed up just a few times. The chain combines TRBV25-1 with TRBJ1-6; no definite D call. The CDR3 is 14 residues long. The germline V and J ends were trimmed by 3 bases and 10 bases, with 13 bases remaining between them. Germline V gene data show CDR1 as MGHDK and CDR2 as SYGVNS. CDR3 region: CASSDMAEASPLHF. CDR3 nucleotides: TGTGCCAGCAGTGATATGGCAGAAGCGTCACCCCTCCACTTT. Complete variable domain (other parts from reference TRBV25-1 and TRBJ1-6): EADIYQTPRYLVIGTGKKITLECSQTMGHDKMYWYQQDPGMELHLIHYSYGVNSTEKGDLSSESTVSRIRTEHFPLTLESARPSHTSQYLCASSDMAEASPLHFGNGTRLTVT.

The chain employs TRBV9 and TRBJ1-6; TRBD1 matches 8 bases. This CDR3 has 15 residues. Germline lookup yields CDR1 SGDLS and CDR2 YYNGEE. The trim removed 4 bases at V and 10 bases at J, leaving 10 bases unmatched. CDR3 bases: TGTGCCAGCAGCTCCTCGGGACAGGCGTTATCACCCCTCCACTTT. Translating it yields CASSSSGQALSPLHF. Variable domain in full (rest from reference TRBV9 and TRBJ1-6): DSGVTQTPKHLITATGQRVTLRCSPRSGDLSVYWYQQSLDQGLQFLIQYYNGEERAKGNILERFSAQQFPDLHSELNLSSLELGDSALYFCASSSSGQALSPLHFGNGTRLTVT.